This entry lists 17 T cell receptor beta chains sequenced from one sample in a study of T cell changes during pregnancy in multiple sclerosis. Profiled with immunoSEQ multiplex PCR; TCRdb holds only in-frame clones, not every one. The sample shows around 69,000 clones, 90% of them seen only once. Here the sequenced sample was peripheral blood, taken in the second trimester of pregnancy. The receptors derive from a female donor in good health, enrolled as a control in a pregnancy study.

In nucleotides, the CDR3 is TGCAGTGCTAAAATAGCTGAAGCTTTCTTT. Its translation: CSAKIAEAFF. The genes are TRBV20-1 and TRBJ1-1; D gene unclear. The germline CDR1 and CDR2 sequences are DFQATT and SNEGSKA (reference sequence). V was shortened by 4 bases and J by 6 bases, with 6 bases between the two germline ends. The CDR3 runs 10 residues.

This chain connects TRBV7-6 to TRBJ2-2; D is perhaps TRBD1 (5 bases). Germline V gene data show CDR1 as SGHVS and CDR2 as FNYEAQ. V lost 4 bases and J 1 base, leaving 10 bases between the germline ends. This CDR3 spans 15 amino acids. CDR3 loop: CASSSPTGNTGELFF. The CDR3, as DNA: TGTGCCAGCAGCTCACCCACAGGGAACACCGGGGAGCTGTTTTTT.

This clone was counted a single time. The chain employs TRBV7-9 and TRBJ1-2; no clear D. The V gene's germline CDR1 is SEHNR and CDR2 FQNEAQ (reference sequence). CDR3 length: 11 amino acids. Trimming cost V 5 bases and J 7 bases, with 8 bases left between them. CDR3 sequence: CASSASGGYTF. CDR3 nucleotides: TGTGCCAGCAGCGCCTCGGGTGGCTACACCTTC.

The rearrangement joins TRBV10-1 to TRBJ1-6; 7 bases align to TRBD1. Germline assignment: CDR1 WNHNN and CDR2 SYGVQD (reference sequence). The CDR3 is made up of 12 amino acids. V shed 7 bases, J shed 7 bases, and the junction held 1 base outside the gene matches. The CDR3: CASNRGNSPLHF. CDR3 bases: TGCGCCAGCAACAGGGGCAATTCACCCCTCCACTTT.

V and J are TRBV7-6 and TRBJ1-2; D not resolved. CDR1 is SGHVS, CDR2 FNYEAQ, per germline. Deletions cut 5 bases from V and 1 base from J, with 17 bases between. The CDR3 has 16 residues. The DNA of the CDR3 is TGTGCCAGCAGCCCGGGGTCAGGCAGCCTTAACTATGGCTACACCTTC. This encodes CASSPGSGSLNYGYTF.

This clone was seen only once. CDR3 residues: CASSDSSRDTQYF. CDR3 DNA sequence: TGTGCCAGTAGTGATTCATCCAGAGATACGCAGTATTTT. The rearrangement joins TRBV19 to TRBJ2-3; the D is unclear. V was shortened by 5 bases and J by 5 bases, with 11 bases between the two germline ends. CDR1 is LNHDA and CDR2 is SQIVND in the germline V gene (reference sequence). The CDR3 length is 13 residues.

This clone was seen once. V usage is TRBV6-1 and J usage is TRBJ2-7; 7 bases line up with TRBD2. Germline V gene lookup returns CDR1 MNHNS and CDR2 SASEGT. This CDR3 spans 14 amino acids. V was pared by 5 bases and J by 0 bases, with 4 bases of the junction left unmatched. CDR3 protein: CASSLSGASYEQYF. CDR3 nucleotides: TGTGCCAGCAGTTTGAGCGGGGCCTCCTACGAGCAGTACTTC.

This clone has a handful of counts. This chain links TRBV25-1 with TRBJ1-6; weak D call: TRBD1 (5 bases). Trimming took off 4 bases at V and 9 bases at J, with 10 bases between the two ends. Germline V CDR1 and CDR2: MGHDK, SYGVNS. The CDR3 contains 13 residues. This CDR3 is CASSGGGTSPLHF. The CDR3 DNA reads TGTGCCAGCAGTGGTGGGGGGACTTCACCCCTCCACTTT.

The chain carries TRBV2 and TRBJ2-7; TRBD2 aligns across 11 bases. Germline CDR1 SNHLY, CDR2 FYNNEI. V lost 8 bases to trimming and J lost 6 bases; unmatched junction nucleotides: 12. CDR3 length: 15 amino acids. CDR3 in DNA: TGTGCCAGCGCGAGTCTAGCGGGAGGATCCCCCGAGCAGTACTTC. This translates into CASASLAGGSPEQYF.

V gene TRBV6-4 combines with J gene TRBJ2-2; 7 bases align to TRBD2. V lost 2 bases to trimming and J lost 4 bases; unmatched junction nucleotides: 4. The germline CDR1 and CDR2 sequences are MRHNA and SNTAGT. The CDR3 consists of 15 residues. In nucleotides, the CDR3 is TGTGCCAGCAGTGACAAAGGGGAGGGCACCGGGGAGCTGTTTTTT. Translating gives CASSDKGEGTGELFF.

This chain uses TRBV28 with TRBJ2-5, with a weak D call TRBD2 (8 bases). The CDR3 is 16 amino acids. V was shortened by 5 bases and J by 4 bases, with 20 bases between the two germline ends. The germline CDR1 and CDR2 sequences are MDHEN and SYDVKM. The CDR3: CASSPLGGAGGETQYF. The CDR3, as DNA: TGTGCCAGCAGTCCCCTCGGGGGGGCAGGGGGAGAGACCCAGTACTTC.

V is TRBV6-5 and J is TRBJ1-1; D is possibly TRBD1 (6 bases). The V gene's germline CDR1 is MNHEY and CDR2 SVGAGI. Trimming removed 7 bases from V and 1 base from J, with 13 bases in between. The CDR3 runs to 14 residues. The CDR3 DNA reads TGTGCCAGCACCTACGGGACAAGGAACACTGAAGCTTTCTTT. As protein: CASTYGTRNTEAFF.

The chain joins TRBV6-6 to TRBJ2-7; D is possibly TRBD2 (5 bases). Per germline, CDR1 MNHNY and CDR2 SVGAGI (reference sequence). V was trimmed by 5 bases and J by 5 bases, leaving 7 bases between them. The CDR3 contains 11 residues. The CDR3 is CASSHGDEQYF. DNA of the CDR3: TGTGCCAGCAGTCACGGGGACGAGCAGTACTTC.

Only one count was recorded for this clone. In DNA form, the CDR3 reads TGTGCCAGCAGACGGGACTCGAAGGACACCATATATTTT. Translating gives CASRRDSKDTIYF. The chain employs TRBV6-5 and TRBJ1-3; tentatively, D is TRBD1 (5 bases). Per germline, CDR1 MNHEY and CDR2 SVGAGI. The V and J ends lost 6 bases and 8 bases respectively, with 14 bases between them. The CDR3 runs to 13 residues.

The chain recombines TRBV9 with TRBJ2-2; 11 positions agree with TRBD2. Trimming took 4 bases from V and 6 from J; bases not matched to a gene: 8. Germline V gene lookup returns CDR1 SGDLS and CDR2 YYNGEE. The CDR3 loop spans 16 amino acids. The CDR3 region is CASSPYGTSGSGELFF. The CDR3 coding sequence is TGTGCCAGCAGCCCCTACGGGACTAGCGGCTCCGGGGAGCTGTTTTTT.

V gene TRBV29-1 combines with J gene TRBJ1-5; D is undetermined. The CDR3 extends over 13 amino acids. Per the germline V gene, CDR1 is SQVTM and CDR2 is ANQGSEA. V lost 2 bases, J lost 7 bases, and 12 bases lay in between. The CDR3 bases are TGCAGCGTTGAAATAATTGCGGGACAGCCCCAGCATTTT. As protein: CSVEIIAGQPQHF. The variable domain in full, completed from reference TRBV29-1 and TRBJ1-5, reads SAVISQKPSRDICQRGTSLTIQCQVDSQVTMMFWYRQQPGQSLTLIATANQGSEATYESGFVIDKFPISRPNLTFSTLTVSNMSPEDSSIYLCSVEIIAGQPQHFGDGTRLSIL.

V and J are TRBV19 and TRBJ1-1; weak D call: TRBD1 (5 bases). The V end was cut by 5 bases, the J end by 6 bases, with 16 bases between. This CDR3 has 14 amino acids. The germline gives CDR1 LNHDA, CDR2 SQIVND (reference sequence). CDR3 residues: CASSPWGGTPEAFF. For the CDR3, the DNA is TGTGCCAGTAGTCCGTGGGGGGGGACTCCTGAAGCTTTCTTT.